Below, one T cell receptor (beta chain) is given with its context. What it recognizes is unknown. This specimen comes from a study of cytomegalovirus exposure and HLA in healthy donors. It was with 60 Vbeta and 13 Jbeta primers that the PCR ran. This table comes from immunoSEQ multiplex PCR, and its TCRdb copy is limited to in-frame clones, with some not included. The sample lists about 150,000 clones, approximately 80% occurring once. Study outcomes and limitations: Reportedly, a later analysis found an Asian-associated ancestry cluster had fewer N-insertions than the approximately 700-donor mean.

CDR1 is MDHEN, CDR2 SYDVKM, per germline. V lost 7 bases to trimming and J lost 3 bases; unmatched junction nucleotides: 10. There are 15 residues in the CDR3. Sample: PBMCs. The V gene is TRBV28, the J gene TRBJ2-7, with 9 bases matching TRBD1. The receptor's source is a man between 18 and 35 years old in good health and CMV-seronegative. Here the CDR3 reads CASTISGTGIYEQYF. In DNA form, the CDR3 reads TGTGCCAGCACCATATCCGGGACAGGGATCTACGAGCAGTACTTC. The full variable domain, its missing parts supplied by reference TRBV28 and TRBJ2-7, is DVKVTQSSRYLVKRTGEKVFLECVQDMDHENMFWYRQDPGLGLRLIYFSYDVKMKEKGDIPEGYSVSREKKERFSLILESASTNQTSMYLCASTISGTGIYEQYFGPGTRLTVT.